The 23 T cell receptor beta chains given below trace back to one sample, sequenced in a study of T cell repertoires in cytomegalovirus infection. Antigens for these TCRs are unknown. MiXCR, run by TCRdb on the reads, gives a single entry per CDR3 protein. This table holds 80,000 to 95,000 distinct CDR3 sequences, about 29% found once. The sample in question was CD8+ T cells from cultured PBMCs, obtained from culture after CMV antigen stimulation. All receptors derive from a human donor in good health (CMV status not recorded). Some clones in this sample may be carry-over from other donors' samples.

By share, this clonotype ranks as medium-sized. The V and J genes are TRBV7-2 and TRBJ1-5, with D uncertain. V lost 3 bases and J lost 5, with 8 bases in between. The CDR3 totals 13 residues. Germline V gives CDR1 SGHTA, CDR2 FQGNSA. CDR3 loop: CASSFRIDQPQHF. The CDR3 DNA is TGTGCCAGCAGCTTCCGGATAGATCAGCCCCAGCATTTT.

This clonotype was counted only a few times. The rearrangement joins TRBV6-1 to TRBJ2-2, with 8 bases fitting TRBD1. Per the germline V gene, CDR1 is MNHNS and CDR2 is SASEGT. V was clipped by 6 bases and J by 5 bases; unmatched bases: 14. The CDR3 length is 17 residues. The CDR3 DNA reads TGTGCCAGCAGAGATATCCAGGGGGCGCGTAAAACCGGGGAGCTGTTTTTT. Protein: CASRDIQGARKTGELFF.

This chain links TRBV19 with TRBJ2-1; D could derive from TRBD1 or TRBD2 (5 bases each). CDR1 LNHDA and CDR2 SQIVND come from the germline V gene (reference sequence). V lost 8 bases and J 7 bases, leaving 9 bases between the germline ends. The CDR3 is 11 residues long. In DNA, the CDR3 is TGTGCCAGTTGGGGGAAGAATGAGCAGTTCTTC. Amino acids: CASWGKNEQFF.

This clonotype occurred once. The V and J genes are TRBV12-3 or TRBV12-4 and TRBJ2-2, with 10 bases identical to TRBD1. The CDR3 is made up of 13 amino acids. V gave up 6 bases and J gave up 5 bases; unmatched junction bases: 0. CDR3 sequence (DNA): TGTGCCAGCAGGGACAGGGGGACCGGGGAGCTGTTTTTT. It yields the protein CASRDRGTGELFF.

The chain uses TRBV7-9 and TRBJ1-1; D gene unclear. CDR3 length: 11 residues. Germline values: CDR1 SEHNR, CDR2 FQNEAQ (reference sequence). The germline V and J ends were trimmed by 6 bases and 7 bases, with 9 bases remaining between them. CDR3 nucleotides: TGTGCCAGCAGGAAGGGTGGTGAAGCTTTCTTT. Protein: CASRKGGEAFF.

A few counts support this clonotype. CDR3 sequence: CASSETKGEQYF. For the CDR3, the DNA is TGTGCCAGTAGTGAGACTAAAGGCGAGCAGTACTTC. V gene TRBV19 combines with J gene TRBJ2-7; weak D call: TRBD2 (5 bases). The CDR3 extends over 12 amino acids. Germline V CDR1 and CDR2: LNHDA, SQIVND (reference sequence). V lost 5 bases and J 6 bases, leaving 11 bases between the germline ends. The complete variable domain, with remaining parts taken from reference TRBV19 and TRBJ2-7, reads DGGITQSPKYLFRKEGQNVTLSCEQNLNHDAMYWYRQDPGQGLRLIYYSQIVNDFQKGDIAEGYSVSREKKESFPLTVTSAQKNPTAFYLCASSETKGEQYFGPGTRLTVT.

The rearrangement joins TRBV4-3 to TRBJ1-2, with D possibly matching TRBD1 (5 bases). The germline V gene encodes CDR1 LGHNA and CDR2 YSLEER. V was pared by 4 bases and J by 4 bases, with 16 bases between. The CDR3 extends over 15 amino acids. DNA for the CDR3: TGCGCCAGCAGCCTGGGGGGAGGGATCGCCTATGGCTACACCTTC. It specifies CASSLGGGIAYGYTF.

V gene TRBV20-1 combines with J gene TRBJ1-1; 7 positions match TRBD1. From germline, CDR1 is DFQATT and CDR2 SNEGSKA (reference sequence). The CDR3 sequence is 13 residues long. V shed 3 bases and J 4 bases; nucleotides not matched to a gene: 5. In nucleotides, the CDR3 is TGCAGTGCTAGGTCGGGACAGTTCACTGAAGCTTTCTTT. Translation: CSARSGQFTEAFF.

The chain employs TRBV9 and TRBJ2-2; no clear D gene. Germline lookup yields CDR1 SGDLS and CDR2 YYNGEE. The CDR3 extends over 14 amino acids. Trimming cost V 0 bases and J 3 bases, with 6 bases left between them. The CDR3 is CASSVAVYTGELFF. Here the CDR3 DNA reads TGTGCCAGCAGCGTAGCCGTATACACCGGGGAGCTGTTTTTT.

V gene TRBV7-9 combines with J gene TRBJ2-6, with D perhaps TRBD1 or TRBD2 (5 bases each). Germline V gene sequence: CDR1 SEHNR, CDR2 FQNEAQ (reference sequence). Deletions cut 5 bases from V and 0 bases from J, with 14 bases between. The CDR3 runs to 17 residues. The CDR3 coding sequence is TGTGCCAGCAGCCCCAGGGTCGGGATCTCTGGGGCCAACGTCCTGACTTTC. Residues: CASSPRVGISGANVLTF.

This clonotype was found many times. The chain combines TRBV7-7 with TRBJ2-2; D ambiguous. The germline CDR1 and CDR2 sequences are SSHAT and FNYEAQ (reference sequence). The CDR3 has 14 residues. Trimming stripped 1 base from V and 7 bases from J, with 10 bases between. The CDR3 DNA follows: TGTGCCAGCAGCTTAGACCCGGAGAGCGGGGAGCTGTTTTTT. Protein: CASSLDPESGELFF.

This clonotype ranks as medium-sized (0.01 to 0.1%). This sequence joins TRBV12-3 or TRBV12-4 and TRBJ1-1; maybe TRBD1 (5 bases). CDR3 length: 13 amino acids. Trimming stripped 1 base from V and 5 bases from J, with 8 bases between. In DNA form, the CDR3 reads TGTGCCAGCAGTTTAGGGGGGGGAACTGAAGCTTTCTTT. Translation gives CASSLGGGTEAFF.

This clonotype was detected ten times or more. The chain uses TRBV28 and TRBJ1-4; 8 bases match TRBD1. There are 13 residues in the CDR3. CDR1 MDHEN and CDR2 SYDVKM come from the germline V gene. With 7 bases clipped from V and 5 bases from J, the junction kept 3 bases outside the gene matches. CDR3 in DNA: TGTGCCAGCATTGACAGGGGAAATGAAAAACTGTTTTTT. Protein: CASIDRGNEKLFF. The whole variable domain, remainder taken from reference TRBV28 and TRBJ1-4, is DVKVTQSSRYLVKRTGEKVFLECVQDMDHENMFWYRQDPGLGLRLIYFSYDVKMKEKGDIPEGYSVSREKKERFSLILESASTNQTSMYLCASIDRGNEKLFFGSGTQLSVL.

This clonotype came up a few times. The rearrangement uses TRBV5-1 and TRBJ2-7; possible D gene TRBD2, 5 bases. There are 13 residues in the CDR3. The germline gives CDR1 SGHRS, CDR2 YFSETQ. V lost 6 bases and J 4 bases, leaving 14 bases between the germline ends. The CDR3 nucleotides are TGCGCCAGCAAAGCAGGACGGGGTTACGAGCAGTACTTC. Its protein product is CASKAGRGYEQYF.

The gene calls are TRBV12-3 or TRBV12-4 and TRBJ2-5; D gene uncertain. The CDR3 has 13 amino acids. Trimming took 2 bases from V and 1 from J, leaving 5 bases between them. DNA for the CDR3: TGTGCCAGCAGTTTACACAGCCAAGAGACCCAGTACTTC. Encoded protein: CASSLHSQETQYF.

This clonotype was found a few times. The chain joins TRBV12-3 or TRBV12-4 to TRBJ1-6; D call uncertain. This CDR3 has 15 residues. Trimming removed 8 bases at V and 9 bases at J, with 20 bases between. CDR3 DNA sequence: TGTGCCAGCTCCCCAAGGCCGGAGCAAAGTTCACCCCTCCACTTT. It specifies CASSPRPEQSSPLHF.

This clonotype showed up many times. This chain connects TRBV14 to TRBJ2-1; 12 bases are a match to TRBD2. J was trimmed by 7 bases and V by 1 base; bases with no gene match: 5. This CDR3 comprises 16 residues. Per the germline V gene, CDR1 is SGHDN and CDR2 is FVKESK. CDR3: CASSQGFTSGGNEQFF. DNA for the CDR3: TGTGCCAGCAGCCAAGGCTTTACTAGCGGGGGGAATGAGCAGTTCTTC.

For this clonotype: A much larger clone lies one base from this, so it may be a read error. The CDR3 spells CASMIDRGAEETRYF. CDR3 DNA: TGTGCCAGCATGATAGACAGGGGTGCGGAAGAGACCCGGTACTTC. The J gene is TRBJ2-5, the V gene TRBV5-5; TRBD1 matches at 8 bases. CDR1 and CDR2 from the germline V gene are SGHKS and YYEKEE (reference sequence). The CDR3 has 15 amino acids.

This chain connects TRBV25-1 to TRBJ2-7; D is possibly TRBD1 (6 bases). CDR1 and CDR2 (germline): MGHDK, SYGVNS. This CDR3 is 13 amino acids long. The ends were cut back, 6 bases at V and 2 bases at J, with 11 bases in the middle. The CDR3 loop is CASSSTGTYEQYF. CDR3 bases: TGTGCCAGCAGCTCGACAGGAACCTACGAGCAGTACTTC.

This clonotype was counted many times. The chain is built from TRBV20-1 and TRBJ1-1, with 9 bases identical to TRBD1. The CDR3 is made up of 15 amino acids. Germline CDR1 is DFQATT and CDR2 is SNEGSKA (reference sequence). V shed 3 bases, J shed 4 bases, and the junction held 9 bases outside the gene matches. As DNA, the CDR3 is TGCAGTGCTAGTGGGGGGGGGACAGGGCTCACTGAAGCTTTCTTT. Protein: CSASGGGTGLTEAFF.

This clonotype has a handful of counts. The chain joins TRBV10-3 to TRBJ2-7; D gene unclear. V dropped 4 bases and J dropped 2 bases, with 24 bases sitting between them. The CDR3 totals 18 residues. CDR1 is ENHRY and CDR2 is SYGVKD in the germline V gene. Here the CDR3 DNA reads TGTGCCATCAGTGCCCTGAGTGGTTCGGGTTTGCTGCCCTACGAGCAGTACTTC. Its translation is CAISALSGSGLLPYEQYF.

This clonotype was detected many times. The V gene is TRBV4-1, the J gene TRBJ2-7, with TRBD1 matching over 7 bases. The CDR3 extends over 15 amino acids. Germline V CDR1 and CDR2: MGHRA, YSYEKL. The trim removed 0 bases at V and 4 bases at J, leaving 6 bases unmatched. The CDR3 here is CASSQETGRLYEQYF. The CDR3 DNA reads TGCGCCAGCAGCCAAGAGACAGGGAGACTATACGAGCAGTACTTC.

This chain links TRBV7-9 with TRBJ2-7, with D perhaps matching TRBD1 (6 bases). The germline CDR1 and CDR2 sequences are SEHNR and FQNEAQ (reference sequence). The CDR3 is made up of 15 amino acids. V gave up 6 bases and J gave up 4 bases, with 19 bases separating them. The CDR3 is CASSSTGSGSYEQYF. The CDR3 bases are TGTGCCAGCAGTTCCACAGGGTCGGGGTCATACGAGCAGTACTTC.